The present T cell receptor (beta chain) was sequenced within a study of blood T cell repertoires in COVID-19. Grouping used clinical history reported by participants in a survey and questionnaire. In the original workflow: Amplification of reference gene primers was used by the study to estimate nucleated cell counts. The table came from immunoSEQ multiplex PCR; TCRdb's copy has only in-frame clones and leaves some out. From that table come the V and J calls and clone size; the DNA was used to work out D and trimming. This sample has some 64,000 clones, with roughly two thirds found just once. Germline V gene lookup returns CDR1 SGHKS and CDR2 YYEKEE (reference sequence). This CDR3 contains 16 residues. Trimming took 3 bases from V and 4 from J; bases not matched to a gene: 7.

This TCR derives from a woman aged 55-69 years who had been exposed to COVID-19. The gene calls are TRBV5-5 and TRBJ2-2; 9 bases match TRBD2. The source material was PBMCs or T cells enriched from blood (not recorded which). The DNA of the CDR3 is TGTGCCAGCAGCTCAACTAGCGGGTCGAGCACCGGGGAGCTGTTTTTT. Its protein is CASSSTSGSSTGELFF.